The rows below give T cell receptor beta chains drawn from one sample of a study of cytomegalovirus exposure and HLA in healthy donors. Repertoires were generated with immunoSEQ multiplex PCR, while TCRdb's copy carries only in-frame clones and drops some. This table holds about 160,000 clones, 65% to 80% found once. The source material was PBMCs. These receptors all stem from a woman aged 45-65 years in good health and CMV-seropositive. Both conserved end residues are part of each CDR3. Clone size appears in some rows only: once, few, many, or a class for an expanded clone.

clone size	V gene	J gene	CDR3 protein
-	TRBV6-5	TRBJ1-1	CASREPLKHTEAFF
-	TRBV2	TRBJ2-3	CASSDEGLGGTDTQYF
once	TRBV11-2	TRBJ1-6	CASTQLNRPLHF
once	TRBV7-3	TRBJ2-1	CASSLRGGDAGYNEQFF
-	TRBV14	TRBJ1-6	CASSQNRGTGSPLHF
-	TRBV12-5	TRBJ2-7	CASGLVSYEQYF
few	TRBV2	TRBJ1-5	CASGRESSGNQPQHF
-	TRBV5-4	TRBJ2-3	CASSLEPVSTDTQYF
-	TRBV5-1	TRBJ1-1	CASSLEGLGRKAFF
once	TRBV30	TRBJ2-3	CAWSVRGGGVADTQYF
-	TRBV7-2	TRBJ1-5	CASSLYTGVNQPQHF
-	TRBV5-1	TRBJ2-5	CASSPWASGGEETQYF
-	TRBV4-1	TRBJ1-6	CASSPQGSYNSPLHF
-	TRBV29-1	TRBJ1-2	CSVEDPGGNGYTF
once	TRBV6-6	TRBJ1-2	CASSLDSRDYTF
-	TRBV29-1	TRBJ2-1	CSVEWVAGSVNEQFF
-	TRBV5-6	TRBJ2-7	CASSPTGVGRMEQYF
-	TRBV5-1	TRBJ2-3	CASSLTSGGAYTQYF
-	TRBV5-1	TRBJ2-3	CASSYGTSGGMDTQYF
-	TRBV11-2	TRBJ2-1	CATSGGSSYNEQFF
-	TRBV9	TRBJ1-1	CASSSTTGKVEAFF
-	TRBV5-1	TRBJ2-3	CASSLAQLTDTQYF
-	TRBV5-1	TRBJ1-5	CASSRTGAGPQHF
-	TRBV5-6	TRBJ2-5	CASSLIRQREQETQYF